This TCR beta chain is from a study of shared clonotypes between healthy human individuals. In the study overall: Sampling drew on donors who were two women and three men aged 18 to 49. Per donor, CD8 memory used one plate, CD8 naive used two, CD4 memory used three and CD4 naive used three.

CDR1 is SGHNT, CDR2 YYREEE, per germline (reference sequence). V was clipped by 0 bases and J by 0 bases; unmatched bases: 5. The CDR3 has 16 amino acids. Recent acute infections and vaccinations were absent in the healthy HIV-negative adult donors. Several immunoSEQ 96-well plates shared each subset's DNA, each plate a replicate. Produced via immunoSEQ multiplex PCR; TCRdb's table is partial and in-frame only. The sample includes 2 million to 3 million clones, approximately 93% of them seen just once. The sequenced material came from naive CD4+ T cells from PBMCs. Subset indicated: CD45RA+ positively selected. The clonotype originates from a man between 18 and 35 years old in good health. Some clones in this sample may be carry-over from other donors' samples. The rearrangement joins TRBV5-4 to TRBJ1-1; 7 bases are a match to TRBD1. The CDR3 nucleotides are TGTGCCAGCAGCTTGGCCAGGGGGAGCTTGAACACTGAAGCTTTCTTT. As protein: CASSLARGSLNTEAFF.